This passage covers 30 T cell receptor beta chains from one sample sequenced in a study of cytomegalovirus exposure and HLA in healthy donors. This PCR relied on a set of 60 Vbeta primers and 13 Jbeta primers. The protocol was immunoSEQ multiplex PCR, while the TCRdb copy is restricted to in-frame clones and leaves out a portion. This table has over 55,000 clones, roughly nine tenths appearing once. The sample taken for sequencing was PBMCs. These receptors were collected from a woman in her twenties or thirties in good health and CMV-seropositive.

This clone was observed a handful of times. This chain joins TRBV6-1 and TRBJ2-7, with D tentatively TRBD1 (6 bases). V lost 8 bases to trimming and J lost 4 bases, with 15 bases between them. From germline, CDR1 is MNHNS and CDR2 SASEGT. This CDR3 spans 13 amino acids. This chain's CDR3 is CASHEKGVYEQYF. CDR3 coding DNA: TGTGCCAGCCATGAAAAGGGGGTATACGAGCAGTACTTC.

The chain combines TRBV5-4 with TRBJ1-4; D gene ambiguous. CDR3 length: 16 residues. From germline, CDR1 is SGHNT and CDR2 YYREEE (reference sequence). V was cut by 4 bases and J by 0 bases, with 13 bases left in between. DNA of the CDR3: TGTGCCAGCAGCCCCTCCTCCAGCGCAACTAATGAAAAACTGTTTTTT. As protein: CASSPSSSATNEKLFF.

The CDR3 is CASSYRVQAADTQYF. The CDR3 DNA reads as TGTGCCAGCAGCTACAGGGTACAGGCGGCAGATACGCAGTATTTT. The chain carries TRBV7-9 and TRBJ2-3; a weak D match, TRBD1 (6 bases). Trimming left V 4 bases short and J 4 bases short, with 15 bases between. CDR1 SEHNR and CDR2 FQNEAQ come from the germline V gene (reference sequence). CDR3 size: 15 residues.

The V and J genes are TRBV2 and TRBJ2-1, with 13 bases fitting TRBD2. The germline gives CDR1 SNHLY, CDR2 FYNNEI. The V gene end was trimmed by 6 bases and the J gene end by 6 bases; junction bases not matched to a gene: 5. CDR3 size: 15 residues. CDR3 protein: CASRRTSGSGNEQFF. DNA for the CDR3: TGTGCCAGCAGGAGGACTAGCGGGAGCGGCAATGAGCAGTTCTTC.

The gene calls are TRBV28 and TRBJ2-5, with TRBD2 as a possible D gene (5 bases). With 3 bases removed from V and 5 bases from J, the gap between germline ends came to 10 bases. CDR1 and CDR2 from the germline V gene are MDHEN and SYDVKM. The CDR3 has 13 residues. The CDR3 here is CASSFPGMETQYF. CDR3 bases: TGTGCCAGCAGTTTCCCCGGGATGGAGACCCAGTACTTC.

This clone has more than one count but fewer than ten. DNA of the CDR3: TGTGCCAGCAGCTCACTAGCGGGAGAAGAGACCCAGTACTTC. It specifies CASSSLAGEETQYF. V is TRBV11-3 and J is TRBJ2-5; 11 nucleotides agree with TRBD2. CDR1 SGHNT and CDR2 YENEEA come from the germline V gene. The CDR3 totals 14 residues. Germline trimming cut 4 bases from V and 3 bases from J; bases unmatched to any gene: 1.

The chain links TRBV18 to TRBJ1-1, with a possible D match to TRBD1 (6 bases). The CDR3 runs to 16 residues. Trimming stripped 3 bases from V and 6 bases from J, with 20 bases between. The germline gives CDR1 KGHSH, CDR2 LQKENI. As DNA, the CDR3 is TGTGCCAGCTCACCCGTACAGGGCGTCTATGGGCCTGAAGCTTTCTTT. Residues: CASSPVQGVYGPEAFF.

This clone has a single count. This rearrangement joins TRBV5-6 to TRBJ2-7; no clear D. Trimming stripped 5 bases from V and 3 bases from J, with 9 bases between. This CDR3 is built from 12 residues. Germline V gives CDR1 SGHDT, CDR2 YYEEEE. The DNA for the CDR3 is TGTGCCAGCAGAGGATACAGCTACGAGCAGTACTTC. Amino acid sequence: CASRGYSYEQYF.

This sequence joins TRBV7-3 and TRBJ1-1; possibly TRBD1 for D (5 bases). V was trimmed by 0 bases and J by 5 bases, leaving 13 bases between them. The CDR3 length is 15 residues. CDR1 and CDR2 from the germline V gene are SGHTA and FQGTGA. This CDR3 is CASSLTPGGKTEAFF. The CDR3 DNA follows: TGTGCCAGCAGCTTAACCCCCGGGGGGAAGACTGAAGCTTTCTTT.

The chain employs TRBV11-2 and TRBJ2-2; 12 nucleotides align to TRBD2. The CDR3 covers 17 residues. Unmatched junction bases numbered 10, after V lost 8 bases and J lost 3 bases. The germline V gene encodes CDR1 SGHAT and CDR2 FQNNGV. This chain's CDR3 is CASSQTSGSWDTGELFF. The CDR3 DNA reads TGTGCCAGCTCCCAGACTAGCGGGAGCTGGGACACCGGGGAGCTGTTTTTT.

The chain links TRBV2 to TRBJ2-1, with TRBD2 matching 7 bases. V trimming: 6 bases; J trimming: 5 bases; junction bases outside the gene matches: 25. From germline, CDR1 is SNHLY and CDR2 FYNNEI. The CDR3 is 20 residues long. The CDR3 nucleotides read TGTGCCAGCAGGGGGACCGAGGTTATTTTGGCGGGAGAAGGGAACAATGAGCAGTTCTTC. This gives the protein CASRGTEVILAGEGNNEQFF. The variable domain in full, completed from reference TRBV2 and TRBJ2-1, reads EPEVTQTPSHQVTQMGQEVILRCVPISNHLYFYWYRQILGQKVEFLVSFYNNEISEKSEIFDDQFSVERPDGSNFTLKIRSTKLEDSAMYFCASRGTEVILAGEGNNEQFFGPGTRLTVL.

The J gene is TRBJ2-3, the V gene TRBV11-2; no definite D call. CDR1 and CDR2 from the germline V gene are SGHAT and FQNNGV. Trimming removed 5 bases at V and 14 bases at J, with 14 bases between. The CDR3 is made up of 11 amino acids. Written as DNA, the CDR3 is TGTGCCAGCAGCGGGCCGCAGGTACGGTATTTT. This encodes CASSGPQVRYF.

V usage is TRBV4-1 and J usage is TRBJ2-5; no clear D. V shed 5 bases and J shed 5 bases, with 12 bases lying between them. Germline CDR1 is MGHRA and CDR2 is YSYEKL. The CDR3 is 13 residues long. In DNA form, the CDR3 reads TGCGCCAGCAGCTTTGCTGTCCGGGAGACCCAGTACTTC. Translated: CASSFAVRETQYF.

This CDR3 is CAIRSTSGRIYEQYF. CDR3 nucleotide sequence: TGTGCCATCAGATCCACTAGCGGGAGGATCTACGAGCAGTACTTC. The chain has TRBV10-3 and TRBJ2-5; TRBD2 aligns across 12 bases. The last part of the DNA fits TRBJ2-7 better; the J call may be wrong. Germline V gene sequence: CDR1 ENHRY, CDR2 SYGVKD. CDR3 length: 15 amino acids.

This CDR3 reads CASSFIPGELFF. The CDR3 DNA reads TGTGCCAGCAGTTTTATTCCCGGGGAGCTGTTTTTT. This chain joins TRBV27 and TRBJ2-2; D remains ambiguous. The germline V gene encodes CDR1 MNHEY and CDR2 SMNVEV (reference sequence). This CDR3 has 12 residues. V was pared by 3 bases and J by 6 bases, with 5 bases between.

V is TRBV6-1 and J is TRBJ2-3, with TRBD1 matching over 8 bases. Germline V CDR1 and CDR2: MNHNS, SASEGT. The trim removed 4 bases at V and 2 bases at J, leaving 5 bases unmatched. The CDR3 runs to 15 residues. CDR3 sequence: CASSVRGRVTDTQYF. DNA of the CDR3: TGTGCCAGCAGTGTCAGGGGGCGGGTCACAGATACGCAGTATTTT.

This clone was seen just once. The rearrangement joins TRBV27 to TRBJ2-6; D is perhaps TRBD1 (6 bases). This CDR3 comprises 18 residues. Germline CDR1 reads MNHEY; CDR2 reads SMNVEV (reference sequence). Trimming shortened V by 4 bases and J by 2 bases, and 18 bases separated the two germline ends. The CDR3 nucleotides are TGTGCCAGCAGTTCCCCCCTCCGGGACACGACTGGGGCCAACGTCCTGACTTTC. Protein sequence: CASSSPLRDTTGANVLTF.

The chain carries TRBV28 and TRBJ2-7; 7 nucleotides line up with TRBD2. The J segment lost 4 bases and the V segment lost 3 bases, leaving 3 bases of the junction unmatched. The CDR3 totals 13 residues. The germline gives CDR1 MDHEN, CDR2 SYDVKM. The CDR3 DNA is TGTGCCAGCAGTTTTGGCGGGAGTTACGAGCAGTACTTC. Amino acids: CASSFGGSYEQYF.

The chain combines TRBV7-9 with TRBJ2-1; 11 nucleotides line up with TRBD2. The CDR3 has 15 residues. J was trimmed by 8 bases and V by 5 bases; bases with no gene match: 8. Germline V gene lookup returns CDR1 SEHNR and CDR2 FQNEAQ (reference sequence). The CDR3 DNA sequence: TGTGCCAGCAGCCGTCCGGGACTAGCGGCCCATGAGCAGTTCTTC. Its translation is CASSRPGLAAHEQFF.

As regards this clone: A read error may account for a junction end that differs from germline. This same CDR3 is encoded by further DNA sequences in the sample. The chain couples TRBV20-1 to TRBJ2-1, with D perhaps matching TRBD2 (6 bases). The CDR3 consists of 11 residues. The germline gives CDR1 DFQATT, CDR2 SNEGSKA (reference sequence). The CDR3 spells CSASVGGEQFF. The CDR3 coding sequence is TGTAGTGCTAGTGTGGGGGGTGAGCAGTTCTTC.

The chain's CDR3 is CAWRQGGGTGELFF. As DNA, the CDR3 is TGTGCCTGGAGACAGGGCGGCGGGACCGGGGAGCTGTTTTTT. V is TRBV30 and J is TRBJ2-2, with D possibly TRBD1 on 6 matching bases. This CDR3 comprises 14 residues. Germline CDR1 GTSNPN, CDR2 SVGIG (reference sequence). Trimming removed 3 bases from V and 5 bases from J, with 13 bases in between.

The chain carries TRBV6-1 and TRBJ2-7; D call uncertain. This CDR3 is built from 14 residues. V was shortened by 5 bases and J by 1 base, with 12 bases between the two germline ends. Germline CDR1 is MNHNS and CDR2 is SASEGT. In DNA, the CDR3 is TGTGCCAGCAGTCTACCTCTCTCATCCTACGAGCAGTACTTC. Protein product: CASSLPLSSYEQYF.

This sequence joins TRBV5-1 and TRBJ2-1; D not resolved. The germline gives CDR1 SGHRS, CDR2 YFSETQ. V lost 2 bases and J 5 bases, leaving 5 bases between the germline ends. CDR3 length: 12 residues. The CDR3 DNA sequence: TGCGCCAGCAGCTTAGCGAACAATGAGCAGTTCTTC. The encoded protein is CASSLANNEQFF.

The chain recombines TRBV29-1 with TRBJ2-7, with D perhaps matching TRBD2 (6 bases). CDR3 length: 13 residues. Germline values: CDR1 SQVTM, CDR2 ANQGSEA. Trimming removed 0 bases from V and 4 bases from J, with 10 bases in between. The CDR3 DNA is TGCAGCGTTGAAGAGCGGGACGGATACGAGCAGTACTTC. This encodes CSVEERDGYEQYF.

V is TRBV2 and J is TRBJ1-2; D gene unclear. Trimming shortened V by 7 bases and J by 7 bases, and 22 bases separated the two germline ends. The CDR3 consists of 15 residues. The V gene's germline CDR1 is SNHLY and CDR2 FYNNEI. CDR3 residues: CASNLQVSGIGGYTF. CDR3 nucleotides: TGTGCCAGCAATCTCCAAGTGTCGGGTATAGGTGGCTACACCTTC.

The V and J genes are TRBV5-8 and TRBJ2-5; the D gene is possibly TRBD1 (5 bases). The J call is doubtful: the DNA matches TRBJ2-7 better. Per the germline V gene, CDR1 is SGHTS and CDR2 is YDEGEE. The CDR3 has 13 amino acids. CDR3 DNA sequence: TGTGCCAGCAGCTTGGTAGGGGATTTCGAGCAGTACTTC. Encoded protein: CASSLVGDFEQYF.

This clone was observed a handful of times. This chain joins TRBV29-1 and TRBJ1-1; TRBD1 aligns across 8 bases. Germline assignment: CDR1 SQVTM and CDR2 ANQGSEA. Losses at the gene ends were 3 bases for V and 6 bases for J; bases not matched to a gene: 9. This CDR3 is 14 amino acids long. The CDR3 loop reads CSVEPRQGRAEAFF. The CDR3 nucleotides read TGCAGCGTTGAGCCGAGACAGGGGAGGGCTGAAGCTTTCTTT.

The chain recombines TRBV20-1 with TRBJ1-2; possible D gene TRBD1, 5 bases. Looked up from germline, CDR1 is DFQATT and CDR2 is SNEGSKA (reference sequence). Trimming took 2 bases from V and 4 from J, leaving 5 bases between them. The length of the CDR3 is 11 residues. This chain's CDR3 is CSARQGYGYTF. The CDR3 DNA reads TGCAGTGCTAGACAGGGCTATGGCTACACCTTC.

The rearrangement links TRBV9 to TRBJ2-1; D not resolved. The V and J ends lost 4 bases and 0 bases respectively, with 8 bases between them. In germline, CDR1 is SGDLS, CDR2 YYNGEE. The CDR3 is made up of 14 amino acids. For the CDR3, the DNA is TGTGCCAGCAGCCCTTCGAGCTCCTACAATGAGCAGTTCTTC. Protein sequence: CASSPSSSYNEQFF.

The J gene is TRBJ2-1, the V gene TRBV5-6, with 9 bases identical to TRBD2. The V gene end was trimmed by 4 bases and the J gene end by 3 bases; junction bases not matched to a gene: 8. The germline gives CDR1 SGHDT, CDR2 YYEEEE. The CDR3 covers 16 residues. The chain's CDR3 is CASSGFLAGHYNEQFF. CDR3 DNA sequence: TGTGCCAGCAGCGGATTTCTAGCGGGGCACTACAATGAGCAGTTCTTC. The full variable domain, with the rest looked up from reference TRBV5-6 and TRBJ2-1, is DAGVTQSPTHLIKTRGQQVTLRCSPKSGHDTVSWYQQALGQGPQFIFQYYEEEERQRGNFPDRFSGHQFPNYSSELNVNALLLGDSALYLCASSGFLAGHYNEQFFGPGTRLTVL.